These 10 T cell receptor beta chains originate from one sample sequenced in a study of vaccination and CD4 T cells after COVID-19. An Oncomine TCR Beta short-read assay was used to sequence the DNA from cultured CD4+ T cells. TCRdb re-analysed the PCR reads in MiXCR, keeping a single row per CDR3 protein. The sample holds roughly 13,000 distinct CDR3 sequences; about three fifths are singletons and the top ten take roughly 12%. No cognate antigen is known for these TCRs. The treatment was: roughly ten-day PBMC culture with coronavirus spike peptide pools or control peptides (ViraFEST assay). The material sequenced was CD4+ T cells from blood, cultured in vitro. All receptors derive from a human donor who had recovered from COVID-19.

This clonotype was counted only a few times. The germline gene is not matched at one end of the junction; a read error may be the cause. The J gene is TRBJ2-1, the V gene TRBV20-1; D might be TRBD1 or TRBD2, each matching 5 bases. The CDR3 has 13 amino acids. Germline V CDR1 and CDR2: DFQATT, SNEGSKA (reference sequence). The DNA for the CDR3 is TGCAGTGTTAGAGGGGTTAGCTACAATGAGCAGTTCTTC. As protein: CSVRGVSYNEQFF.

This sequence joins TRBV15 and TRBJ1-4; TRBD1 is a possible D gene (5 bases). V dropped 5 bases and J dropped 4 bases, with 11 bases sitting between them. Germline-derived CDR1 and CDR2 are LNHNV and YYDKDF (reference sequence). The CDR3 has 14 amino acids. Here the CDR3 DNA reads TGTGCCACCAGCGGGGGACGCGGTAATGAAAAACTGTTTTTT. It yields the protein CATSGGRGNEKLFF.

The chain uses TRBV29-1 and TRBJ1-1; no definite D call. V was shortened by 3 bases and J by 0 bases, with 8 bases between the two germline ends. The V gene's germline CDR1 is SQVTM and CDR2 ANQGSEA. The CDR3 runs 13 residues. The CDR3 DNA sequence: TGCAGCGTTGATGGGCAGTTGAACACTGAAGCTTTCTTT. It translates to CSVDGQLNTEAFF.

This chain joins TRBV7-8 and TRBJ1-2; D is unclear. Looked up from germline, CDR1 is SGHVS and CDR2 is FQNEAQ. The CDR3 runs 14 residues. Trimming removed 1 base at V and 2 bases at J, with 8 bases between. This CDR3 reads CASSLEGRNYGYTF. CDR3 bases: TGTGCCAGCAGCTTAGAGGGCCGGAACTATGGCTACACCTTC.

The chain has TRBV4-1 and TRBJ1-4; 9 bases agree with TRBD1. This CDR3 has 18 amino acids. Per germline, CDR1 MGHRA and CDR2 YSYEKL. The J segment lost 2 bases and the V segment lost 5 bases, leaving 12 bases of the junction unmatched. The CDR3 bases are TGCGCCAGCAGCAAATTCACAGGGGGCGGGGGGACTAATGAAAAACTGTTTTTT. Protein: CASSKFTGGGGTNEKLFF.

A few counts support this clonotype. The genes are TRBV7-9 and TRBJ1-3; D unresolved. In germline, CDR1 is SEHNR, CDR2 FQNEAQ (reference sequence). This CDR3 contains 16 residues. The germline V and J ends were trimmed by 5 bases and 2 bases, with 16 bases remaining between them. The CDR3, as DNA: TGTGCCAGCAGCCCTCCTGGGTGGCAACCTGGAAACACCATATATTTT. Protein: CASSPPGWQPGNTIYF.

J is TRBJ2-7 and V is TRBV28, with 10 bases fitting TRBD2. This CDR3 has 15 residues. Losses at the gene ends were 6 bases for V and 2 bases for J; bases not matched to a gene: 7. Germline V lookup: CDR1 MDHEN, CDR2 SYDVKM. The CDR3: CASRHTGTSAYEQYF. The CDR3 DNA reads as TGTGCCAGCAGGCACACCGGGACTAGCGCCTACGAGCAGTACTTC.

This rearrangement joins TRBV6-5 to TRBJ1-4; unclear D gene. Trimming left V 0 bases short and J 5 bases short, with 4 bases between. Per germline, CDR1 MNHEY and CDR2 SVGAGI. The CDR3 has 13 amino acids. CDR3 in amino acids: CASSYSGNEKLFF. The CDR3, as DNA: TGTGCCAGCAGTTACTCGGGAAATGAAAAACTGTTTTTT.

The genes are TRBV7-2 and TRBJ2-6; TRBD2 might be the D (6 bases). The CDR3 is 16 residues long. V was shortened by 1 base and J by 2 bases, with 9 bases between the two germline ends. In germline, CDR1 is SGHTA, CDR2 FQGNSA. CDR3 DNA sequence: TGTGCCAGCAGCTTAGGTCCGGGGGCTGGGGCCAACGTCCTGACTTTC. This encodes CASSLGPGAGANVLTF.

The chain employs TRBV20-1 and TRBJ2-3; 8 bases fit TRBD2. The V gene's germline CDR1 is DFQATT and CDR2 SNEGSKA (reference sequence). The CDR3 has 16 residues. This CDR3 reads CSSTPDTGGSPDTQYF. The CDR3 nucleotides are TGCAGCTCAACCCCAGATACGGGAGGGTCCCCAGATACGCAGTATTTT.